The 18 T cell receptor beta chains below all came from one sample that was sequenced in a study of blood T cell repertoires in COVID-19. Only in-frame clones appear in the TCRdb table, and some are missing; sequencing was by immunoSEQ multiplex PCR. The sample includes over 45,000 clones, approximately 92% of them seen just once. Input material: peripheral blood. These receptors all stem from a woman between 55 and 75 years old with COVID-19, enrolled during active disease.

The chain employs TRBV28 and TRBJ2-2; 10 nucleotides line up with TRBD2. With 4 bases clipped from V and 5 bases from J, the junction kept 7 bases outside the gene matches. The germline V gene encodes CDR1 MDHEN and CDR2 SYDVKM. The CDR3 has 16 amino acids. The CDR3 is CASSYRTSGGTGELFF. The DNA for the CDR3 is TGTGCCAGCAGTTACCGGACTAGCGGAGGGACCGGGGAGCTGTTTTTT. The full variable domain, rest sourced from reference TRBV28 and TRBJ2-2, is DVKVTQSSRYLVKRTGEKVFLECVQDMDHENMFWYRQDPGLGLRLIYFSYDVKMKEKGDIPEGYSVSREKKERFSLILESASTNQTSMYLCASSYRTSGGTGELFFGEGSRLTVL.

The chain recombines TRBV10-3 with TRBJ1-5, with 8 bases matching TRBD1. Germline assignment: CDR1 ENHRY and CDR2 SYGVKD. The V segment lost 3 bases and the J segment 3 bases; nucleotides outside the gene matches: 7. This CDR3 contains 16 residues. The CDR3 loop reads CAISEVRTGNNQPQHF. CDR3 sequence (DNA): TGTGCCATCAGTGAAGTCCGGACAGGGAACAATCAGCCCCAGCATTTT.

J is TRBJ2-7 and V is TRBV18; 7 bases agree with TRBD1. The junction had 5 bases not matched to a gene; V was cut back by 5 bases and J by 1 base. The CDR3 spans 14 residues. CDR1 is KGHSH, CDR2 LQKENI, per germline. The CDR3 DNA reads as TGTGCCAGCTCAAGGAACAGGGGATCCTACGAGCAGTACTTC. This gives the protein CASSRNRGSYEQYF.

V is TRBV30 and J is TRBJ2-7, with TRBD2 matching over 13 bases. The germline CDR1 and CDR2 sequences are GTSNPN and SVGIG (reference sequence). The length of the CDR3 is 15 residues. With 1 base clipped from V and 2 bases from J, the junction kept 2 bases outside the gene matches. The CDR3 DNA is TGTGCCTGGAGTGCCGGGACTAGCGGGACCTACGAGCAGTACTTC. Translation gives CAWSAGTSGTYEQYF.

J is TRBJ2-7 and V is TRBV7-9; 8 bases match TRBD1. V shed 0 bases, J shed 0 bases, and the junction held 4 bases outside the gene matches. CDR1 and CDR2 (germline): SEHNR, FQNEAQ (reference sequence). This CDR3 spans 16 amino acids. The CDR3 coding sequence is TGTGCCAGCAGCTTAGCCTCGGGACAGGCCTCCTACGAGCAGTACTTC. Amino acid sequence: CASSLASGQASYEQYF.

The rearrangement joins TRBV4-2 to TRBJ1-1; weak D call: TRBD1 (5 bases). CDR1 and CDR2 from the germline V gene are LGHNA and YNFKEQ. Trimming removed 0 bases from V and 6 bases from J, with 11 bases in between. The CDR3 is 14 amino acids. CDR3 amino acids: CASSQDLGGAEAFF. CDR3 DNA: TGTGCCAGCAGCCAAGATCTGGGAGGGGCTGAAGCTTTCTTT.

This clone was found once. The chain combines TRBV6-2 or TRBV6-3 with TRBJ1-2, with no clear D. Trimming cost V 3 bases and J 6 bases, with 17 bases left between them. This CDR3 is built from 15 residues. CDR1 MNHEY and CDR2 SVGEGT come from the germline V gene. The CDR3 coding sequence is TGTGCCAGCAGTTATTCCATCCAGATTACCGATGGCTACACCTTC. It is translated as CASSYSIQITDGYTF.

This rearrangement joins TRBV7-9 to TRBJ2-1; TRBD1 matches at 7 bases. V trimming: 3 bases; J trimming: 2 bases; junction bases outside the gene matches: 10. The germline V gene encodes CDR1 SEHNR and CDR2 FQNEAQ (reference sequence). CDR3 size: 17 residues. DNA of the CDR3: TGTGCCAGCAGCTTTGGGCAGGGGGACAGCCCCTACAATGAGCAGTTCTTC. Its protein product is CASSFGQGDSPYNEQFF.

The J gene is TRBJ1-2, the V gene TRBV9, with D tentatively TRBD1 (5 bases). Germline V gene lookup returns CDR1 SGDLS and CDR2 YYNGEE. The V and J ends lost 4 bases and 2 bases respectively, with 18 bases between them. This CDR3 is built from 16 residues. CDR3 loop: CASSPQGEGYNYGYTF. The CDR3 DNA is TGTGCCAGCAGCCCACAAGGGGAGGGATACAACTATGGCTACACCTTC. Looking up the rest from reference TRBV9 and TRBJ1-2 gives the full variable domain: DSGVTQTPKHLITATGQRVTLRCSPRSGDLSVYWYQQSLDQGLQFLIQYYNGEERAKGNILERFSAQQFPDLHSELNLSSLELGDSALYFCASSPQGEGYNYGYTFGSGTRLTVV.

This clone has just a few counts. The V gene is TRBV6-5, the J gene TRBJ1-1; D not certain. V gave up 5 bases and J gave up 0 bases, with 7 bases separating them. The CDR3 covers 13 residues. CDR1 and CDR2 (germline): MNHEY, SVGAGI. For the CDR3, the DNA is TGTGCCAGCAGTATAGATATGAACACTGAAGCTTTCTTT. Residues: CASSIDMNTEAFF.

This clone is medium-sized within its sample. The chain has TRBV6-2 or TRBV6-3 and TRBJ2-7; D unclear. Germline loops: CDR1 MNHEY, CDR2 SVGEGT. Deletions cut 2 bases from V and 7 bases from J, with 9 bases between. This CDR3 has 12 amino acids. CDR3 sequence reads: CASSYIPREQYF. CDR3 sequence (DNA): TGTGCCAGCAGTTACATACCTAGGGAGCAGTACTTC.

The rearrangement uses TRBV27 and TRBJ2-4; D is perhaps TRBD2 (6 bases). This CDR3 region has 12 residues. Trimming removed 6 bases from V and 6 bases from J, with 9 bases in between. Germline V gives CDR1 MNHEY, CDR2 SMNVEV (reference sequence). The CDR3 is CASSTGGNIQYF. The DNA for the CDR3 is TGTGCCAGCAGCACCGGGGGAAACATTCAGTACTTC.

V and J are TRBV7-2 and TRBJ2-1; 14 bases match TRBD2. Trimming took 5 bases from V and 2 from J; bases not matched to a gene: 11. CDR3 length equals 19 residues. The germline CDR1 and CDR2 sequences are SGHTA and FQGNSA. The CDR3 nucleotides read TGTGCCAGCAGCCCCCCTGGGACTAGCGGGAGCAAGACCTACAATGAGCAGTTCTTC. Translation: CASSPPGTSGSKTYNEQFF.

V is TRBV28 and J is TRBJ1-2; D uncertain. CDR1 MDHEN and CDR2 SYDVKM come from the germline V gene. Trimming left V 8 bases short and J 0 bases short, with 13 bases between. This CDR3 spans 14 amino acids. The CDR3 region is CASSIASSNYGYTF. CDR3 DNA: TGTGCCAGCTCTATTGCCTCATCTAACTATGGCTACACCTTC.

The table lists this clone with a count of one. V is TRBV7-9 and J is TRBJ2-5, with 11 bases aligning to TRBD2. The trim removed 3 bases at V and 3 bases at J, leaving 3 bases unmatched. The CDR3 sequence is 15 residues long. CDR1 and CDR2 from the germline V gene are SEHNR and FQNEAQ (reference sequence). Written as DNA, the CDR3 is TGTGCCAGCAGCTTTGGGACTAGCGGCGAAGAGACCCAGTACTTC. It yields the protein CASSFGTSGEETQYF.

On this clone itself: One end of the junction varies from germline; a read error may be responsible. The V gene is TRBV6-2 or TRBV6-3, the J gene TRBJ2-7; the match to TRBD2 covers 7 bases. Germline V gene sequence: CDR1 MNHEY, CDR2 SVGEGT. This CDR3 spans 11 amino acids. CDR3 region: CASGSLYEQYF. CDR3 DNA: TGCGCTAGCGGTTCCCTCTACGAGCAGTACTTC.

V gene TRBV4-1 combines with J gene TRBJ2-1; D perhaps matches TRBD2 (5 bases). Trimming pared 6 bases from V and 0 bases from J, leaving 15 bases between. The CDR3 extends over 16 amino acids. Looked up from germline, CDR1 is MGHRA and CDR2 is YSYEKL. CDR3 loop: CASSNEGSSSYNEQFF. CDR3 bases: TGCGCCAGCAGTAACGAGGGATCAAGCTCCTACAATGAGCAGTTCTTC.

V and J are TRBV5-1 and TRBJ2-1; 10 bases fit TRBD2. In germline, CDR1 is SGHRS, CDR2 YFSETQ. The CDR3 length is 15 residues. Losses at the gene ends were 3 bases for V and 3 bases for J; bases not matched to a gene: 3. The CDR3 sequence is CASSSTSGVYNEQFF. The CDR3, as DNA: TGCGCCAGCAGCTCAACTAGCGGGGTCTACAATGAGCAGTTCTTC.